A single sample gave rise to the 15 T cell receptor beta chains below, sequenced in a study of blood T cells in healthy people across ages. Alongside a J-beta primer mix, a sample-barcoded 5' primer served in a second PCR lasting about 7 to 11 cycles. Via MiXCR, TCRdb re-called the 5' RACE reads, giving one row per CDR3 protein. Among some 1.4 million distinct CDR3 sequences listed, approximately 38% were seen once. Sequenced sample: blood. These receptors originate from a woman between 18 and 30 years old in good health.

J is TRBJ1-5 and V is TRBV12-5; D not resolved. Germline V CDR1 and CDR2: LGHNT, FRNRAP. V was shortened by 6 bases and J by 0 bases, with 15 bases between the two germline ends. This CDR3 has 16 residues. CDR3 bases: TGTGCTAGTGGCAGAAAGGCAGCTTATAGCAATCAGCCCCAGCATTTT. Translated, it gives CASGRKAAYSNQPQHF. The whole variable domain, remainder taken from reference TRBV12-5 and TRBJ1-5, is DARVTQTPRHKVTEMGQEVTMRCQPILGHNTVFWYRQTMMQGLELLAYFRNRAPLDDSGMPKDRFSAEMPDATLATLKIQPSEPRDSAVYFCASGRKAAYSNQPQHFGDGTRLSIL.

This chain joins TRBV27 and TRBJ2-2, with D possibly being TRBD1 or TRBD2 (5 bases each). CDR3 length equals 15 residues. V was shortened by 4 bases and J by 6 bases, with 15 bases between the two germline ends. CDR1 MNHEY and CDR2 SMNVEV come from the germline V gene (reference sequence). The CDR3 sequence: CASSSPGRGAGELFF. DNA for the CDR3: TGTGCCAGCAGTTCCCCGGGAAGGGGCGCCGGGGAGCTGTTTTTT.

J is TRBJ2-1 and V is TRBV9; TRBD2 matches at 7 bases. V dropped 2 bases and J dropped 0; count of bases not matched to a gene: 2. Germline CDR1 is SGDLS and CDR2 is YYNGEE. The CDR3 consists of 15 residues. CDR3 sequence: CASSVRGTSYNEQFF. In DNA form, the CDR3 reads TGTGCCAGCAGCGTGCGGGGGACCTCCTACAATGAGCAGTTCTTC. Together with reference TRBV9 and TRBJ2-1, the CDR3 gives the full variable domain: DSGVTQTPKHLITATGQRVTLRCSPRSGDLSVYWYQQSLDQGLQFLIQYYNGEERAKGNILERFSAQQFPDLHSELNLSSLELGDSALYFCASSVRGTSYNEQFFGPGTRLTVL.

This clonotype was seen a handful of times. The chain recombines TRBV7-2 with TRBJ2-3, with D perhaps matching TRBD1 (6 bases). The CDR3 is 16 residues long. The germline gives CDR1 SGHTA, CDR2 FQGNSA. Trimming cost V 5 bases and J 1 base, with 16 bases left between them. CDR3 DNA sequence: TGTGCCAGCAGCGGGGGCCTCCCGGCGGGCACAGATACGCAGTATTTT. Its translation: CASSGGLPAGTDTQYF.

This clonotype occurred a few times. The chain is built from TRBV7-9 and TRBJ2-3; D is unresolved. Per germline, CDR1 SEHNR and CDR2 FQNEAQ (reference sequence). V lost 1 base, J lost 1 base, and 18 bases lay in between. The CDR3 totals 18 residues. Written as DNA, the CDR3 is TGTGCCAGCAGCTTAGGAAGAGGTCTTGCCGACGGCACAGATACGCAGTATTTT. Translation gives CASSLGRGLADGTDTQYF. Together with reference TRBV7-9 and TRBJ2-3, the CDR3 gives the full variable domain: DTGVSQNPRHKITKRGQNVTFRCDPISEHNRLYWYRQTLGQGPEFLTYFQNEAQLEKSRLLSDRFSAERPKGSFSTLEIQRTEQGDSAMYLCASSLGRGLADGTDTQYFGPGTRLTVL.

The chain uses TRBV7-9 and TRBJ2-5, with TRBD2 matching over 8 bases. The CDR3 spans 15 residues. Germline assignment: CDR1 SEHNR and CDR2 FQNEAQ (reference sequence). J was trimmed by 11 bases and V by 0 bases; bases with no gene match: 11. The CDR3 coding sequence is TGTGCCAGCAGCTTAGCAGGTAGCGGGGTGAATGAGCAGTACTTC. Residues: CASSLAGSGVNEQYF. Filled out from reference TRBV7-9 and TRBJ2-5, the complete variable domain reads DTGVSQNPRHKITKRGQNVTFRCDPISEHNRLYWYRQTLGQGPEFLTYFQNEAQLEKSRLLSDRFSAERPKGSFSTLEIQRTEQGDSAMYLCASSLAGSGVNEQYFGPGTRLLVL.

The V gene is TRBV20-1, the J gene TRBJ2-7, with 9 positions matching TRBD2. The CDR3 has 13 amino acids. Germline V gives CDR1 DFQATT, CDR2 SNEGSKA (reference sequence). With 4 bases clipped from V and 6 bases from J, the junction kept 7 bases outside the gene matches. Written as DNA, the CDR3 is TGCAGTGCTACCTCCGGGACTAGCAGCGAGCAGTACTTC. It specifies CSATSGTSSEQYF.

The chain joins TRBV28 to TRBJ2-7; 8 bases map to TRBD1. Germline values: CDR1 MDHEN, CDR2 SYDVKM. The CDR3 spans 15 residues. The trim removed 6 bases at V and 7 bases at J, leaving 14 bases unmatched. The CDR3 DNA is TGTGCCAGCAGGCCCCCCGACAGGGGAAACAATGAGCAGTACTTC. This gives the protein CASRPPDRGNNEQYF.

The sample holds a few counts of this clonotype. CDR3 in DNA: TGTGCCAGCAGTTACGGCAGGGGGCGAGATGAAAAACTGTTTTTT. Translating it yields CASSYGRGRDEKLFF. V usage is TRBV6-5 and J usage is TRBJ1-4; 8 positions agree with TRBD1. The germline V gene encodes CDR1 MNHEY and CDR2 SVGAGI. V lost 2 bases to trimming and J lost 6 bases; unmatched junction nucleotides: 5. This CDR3 spans 15 amino acids.

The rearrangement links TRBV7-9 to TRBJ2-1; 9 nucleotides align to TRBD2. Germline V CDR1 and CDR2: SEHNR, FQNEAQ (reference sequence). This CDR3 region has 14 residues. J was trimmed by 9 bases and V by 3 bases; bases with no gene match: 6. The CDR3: CASSFVAGEPEQFF. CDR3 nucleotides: TGTGCCAGCAGCTTTGTAGCGGGAGAGCCTGAGCAGTTCTTC.

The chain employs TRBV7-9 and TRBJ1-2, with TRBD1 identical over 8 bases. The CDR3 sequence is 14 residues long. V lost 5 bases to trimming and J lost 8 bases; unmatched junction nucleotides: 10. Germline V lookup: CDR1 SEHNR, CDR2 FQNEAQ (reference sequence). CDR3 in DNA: TGTGCCAGCAGCCTTAACACAGGGGGTCGGGGCTACACCTTC. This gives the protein CASSLNTGGRGYTF.

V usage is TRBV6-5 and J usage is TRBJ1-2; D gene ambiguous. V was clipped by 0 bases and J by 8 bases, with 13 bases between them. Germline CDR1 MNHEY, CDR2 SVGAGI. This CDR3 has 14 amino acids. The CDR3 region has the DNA TGTGCCAGCAGTTACTCACGAAGCGGCCAAGGCTACACCTTC. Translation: CASSYSRSGQGYTF.

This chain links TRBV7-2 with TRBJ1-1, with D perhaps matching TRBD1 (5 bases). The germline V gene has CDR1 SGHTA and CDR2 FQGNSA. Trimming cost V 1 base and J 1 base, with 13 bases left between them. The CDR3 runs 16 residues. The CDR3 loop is CASSLVLGTENTEAFF. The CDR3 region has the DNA TGTGCCAGCAGCTTAGTGTTGGGGACGGAGAACACTGAAGCTTTCTTT.

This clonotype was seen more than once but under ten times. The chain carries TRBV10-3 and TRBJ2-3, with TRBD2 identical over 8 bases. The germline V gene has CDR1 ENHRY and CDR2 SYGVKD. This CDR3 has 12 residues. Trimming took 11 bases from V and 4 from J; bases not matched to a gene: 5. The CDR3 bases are TGTGCCTCTGCGGGGGGAGCAGATACGCAGTATTTT. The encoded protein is CASAGGADTQYF.

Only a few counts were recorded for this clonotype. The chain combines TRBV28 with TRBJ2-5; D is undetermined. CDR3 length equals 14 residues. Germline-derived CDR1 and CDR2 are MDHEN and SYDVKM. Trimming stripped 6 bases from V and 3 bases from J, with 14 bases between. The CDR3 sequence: CASRPALAKETQYF. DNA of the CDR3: TGTGCCAGCAGGCCTGCCCTGGCTAAAGAGACCCAGTACTTC.